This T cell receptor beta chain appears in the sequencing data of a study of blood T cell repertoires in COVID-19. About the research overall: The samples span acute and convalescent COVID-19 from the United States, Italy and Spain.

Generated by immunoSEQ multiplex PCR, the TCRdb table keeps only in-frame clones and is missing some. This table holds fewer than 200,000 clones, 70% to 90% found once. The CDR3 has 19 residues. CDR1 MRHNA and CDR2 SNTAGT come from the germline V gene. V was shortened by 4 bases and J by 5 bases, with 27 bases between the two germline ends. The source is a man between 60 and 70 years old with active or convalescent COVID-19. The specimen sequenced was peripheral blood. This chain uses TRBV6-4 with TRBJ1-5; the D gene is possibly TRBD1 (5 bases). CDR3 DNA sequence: TGTGCCAGCAGTGGCGTGGGGGGTGGGAGAGTTGTTTCGGATCAGCCCCAGCATTTT. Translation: CASSGVGGGRVVSDQPQHF.